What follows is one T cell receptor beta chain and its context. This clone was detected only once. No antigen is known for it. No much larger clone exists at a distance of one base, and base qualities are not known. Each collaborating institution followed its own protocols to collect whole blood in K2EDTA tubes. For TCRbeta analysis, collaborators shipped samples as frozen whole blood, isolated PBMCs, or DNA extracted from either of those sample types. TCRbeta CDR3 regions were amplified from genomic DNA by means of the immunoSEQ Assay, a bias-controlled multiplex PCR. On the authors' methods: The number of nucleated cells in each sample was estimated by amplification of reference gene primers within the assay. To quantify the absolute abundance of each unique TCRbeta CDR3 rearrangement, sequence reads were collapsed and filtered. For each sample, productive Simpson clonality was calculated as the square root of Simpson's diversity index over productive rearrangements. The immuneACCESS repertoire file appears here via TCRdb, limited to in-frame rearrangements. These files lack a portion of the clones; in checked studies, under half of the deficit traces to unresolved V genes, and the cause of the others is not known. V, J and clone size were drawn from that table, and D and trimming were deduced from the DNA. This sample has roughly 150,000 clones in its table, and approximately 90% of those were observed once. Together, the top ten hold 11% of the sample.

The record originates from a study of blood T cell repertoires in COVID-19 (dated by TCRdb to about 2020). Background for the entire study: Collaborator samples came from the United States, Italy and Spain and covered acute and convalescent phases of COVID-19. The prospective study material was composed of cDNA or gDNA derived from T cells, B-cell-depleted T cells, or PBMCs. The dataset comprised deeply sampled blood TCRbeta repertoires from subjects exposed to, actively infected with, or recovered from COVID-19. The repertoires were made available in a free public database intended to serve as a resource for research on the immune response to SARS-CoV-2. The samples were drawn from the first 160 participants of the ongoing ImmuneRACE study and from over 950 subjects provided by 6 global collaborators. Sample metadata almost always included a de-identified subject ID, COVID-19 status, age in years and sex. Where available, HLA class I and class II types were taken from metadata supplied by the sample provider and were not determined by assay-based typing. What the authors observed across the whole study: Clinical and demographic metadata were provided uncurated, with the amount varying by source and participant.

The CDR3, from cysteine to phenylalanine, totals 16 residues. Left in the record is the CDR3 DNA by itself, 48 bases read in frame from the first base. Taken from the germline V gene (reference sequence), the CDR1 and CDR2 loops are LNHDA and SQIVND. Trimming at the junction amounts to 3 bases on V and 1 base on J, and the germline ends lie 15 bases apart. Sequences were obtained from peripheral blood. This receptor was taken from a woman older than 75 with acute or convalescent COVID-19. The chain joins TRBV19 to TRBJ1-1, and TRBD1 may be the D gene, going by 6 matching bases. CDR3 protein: CASSITTGMGNTEAFF. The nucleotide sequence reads TGTGCCAGTAGTATCACCACAGGGATGGGGAACACTGAAGCTTTCTTT.